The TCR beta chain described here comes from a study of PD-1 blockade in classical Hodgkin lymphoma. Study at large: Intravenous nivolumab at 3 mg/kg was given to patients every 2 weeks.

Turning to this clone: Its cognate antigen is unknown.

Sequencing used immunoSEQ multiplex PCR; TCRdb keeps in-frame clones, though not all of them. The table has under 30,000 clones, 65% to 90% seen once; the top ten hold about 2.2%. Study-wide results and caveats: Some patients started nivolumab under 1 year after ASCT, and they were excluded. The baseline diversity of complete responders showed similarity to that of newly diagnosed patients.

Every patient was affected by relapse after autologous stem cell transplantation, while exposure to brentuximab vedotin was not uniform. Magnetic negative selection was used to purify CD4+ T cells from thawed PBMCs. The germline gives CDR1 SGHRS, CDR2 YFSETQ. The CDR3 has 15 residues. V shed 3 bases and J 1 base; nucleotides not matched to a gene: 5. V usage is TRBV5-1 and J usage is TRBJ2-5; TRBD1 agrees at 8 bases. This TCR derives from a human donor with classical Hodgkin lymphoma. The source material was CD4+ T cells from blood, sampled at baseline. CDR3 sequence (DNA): TGCGCCAGCAGCTCCTGGGGACAGGCCCAAGAGACCCAGTACTTC. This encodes CASSSWGQAQETQYF.